This T cell receptor beta chain was captured by sequencing in a study of identifying expanded T cells in peripheral blood. Findings of the study overall: Across healthy donors, higher total template counts meant significantly greater roughly 2-week count variance. Over approximately two and four weeks, about 15 and 19 clones changed, versus 1.2 between replicates.

To note about this clone: Its antigen is undetermined.

The protocol was immunoSEQ multiplex PCR, while the TCRdb copy is restricted to in-frame clones and leaves out a portion. The sample lists about 50,000 clones; about four fifths were seen once. The sequencing input was blood. The TCR comes from a person between 18 and 75 years old in good health.

CDR3 sequence (DNA): TGTGCCAGCAGCTTAGAGACAGGGTCGGTGTACACCTTC. This sequence encodes CASSLETGSVYTF. The gene calls are TRBV7-9 and TRBJ1-2; TRBD1 aligns across 7 bases. This CDR3 comprises 13 residues. Losses at the gene ends were 1 base for V and 11 bases for J; bases not matched to a gene: 7. CDR1 and CDR2 (germline): SEHNR, FQNEAQ (reference sequence).